These 13 T cell receptor beta chains share one sample of origin, sequenced in a study of OX40 agonist ivuxolimab in advanced cancers. Only in-frame clones appear in the TCRdb table, and some are missing; sequencing was by immunoSEQ multiplex PCR. The sample carries about 150,000 clones, 94% recorded once. Sequencing used CD4+ or CD8+ T cells sorted from blood, obtained in a trial of the OX40 agonist ivuxolimab. The receptor source for this set is an adult with an advanced solid tumor such as melanoma, head and neck, liver or kidney cancer.

J is TRBJ1-6 and V is TRBV28; D call uncertain. This CDR3 is 13 amino acids long. Germline V lookup: CDR1 MDHEN, CDR2 SYDVKM. V lost 3 bases and J lost 5, with 5 bases in between. CDR3 sequence (DNA): TGTGCCAGCAGTTTGCCCCATAATTCACCCCTCCACTTT. This encodes CASSLPHNSPLHF.

The J gene is TRBJ2-1, the V gene TRBV11-1; D possibly corresponds to TRBD2 (6 bases). This CDR3 is 15 amino acids long. CDR1 is SGHAT and CDR2 is FQDESV in the germline V gene (reference sequence). The V gene lost 6 bases and the J gene lost 4 bases, with 16 bases spanning the gap. CDR3 protein: CASSGVGTVYNEQFF. CDR3 bases: TGTGCCAGCAGTGGTGTCGGGACTGTGTACAATGAGCAGTTCTTC.

This chain connects TRBV4-1 to TRBJ2-1; maybe TRBD1 (6 bases). Trimming left V 0 bases short and J 11 bases short, with 17 bases between. Germline assignment: CDR1 MGHRA and CDR2 YSYEKL. The length of the CDR3 is 15 residues. CDR3 loop: CASSQEDGGRNKQFF. In DNA form, the CDR3 reads TGCGCCAGCAGCCAAGAGGATGGGGGCCGAAACAAGCAGTTCTTC.

The V and J genes are TRBV29-1 and TRBJ2-7; D call uncertain. Germline CDR1 SQVTM, CDR2 ANQGSEA. The CDR3 totals 13 residues. With 2 bases removed from V and 6 bases from J, the gap between germline ends came to 14 bases. The CDR3 reads CSVEISPWGEQYF. The CDR3 region has the DNA TGCAGCGTTGAAATATCGCCTTGGGGCGAGCAGTACTTC.

The chain is built from TRBV28 and TRBJ1-2, with 7 bases matching TRBD1. Per germline, CDR1 MDHEN and CDR2 SYDVKM. The CDR3 runs to 14 residues. V lost 6 bases and J lost 5; bases outside the gene matches: 9. CDR3 sequence reads: CASRLGGGVYGYTF. The CDR3 nucleotides are TGTGCCAGCAGGTTGGGAGGGGGCGTTTATGGCTACACCTTC.

This chain connects TRBV4-3 to TRBJ2-7, with D maybe TRBD2 (7 bases). V shed 1 base and J shed 3 bases, with 13 bases lying between them. The CDR3 consists of 15 residues. Germline V gene lookup returns CDR1 LGHNA and CDR2 YSLEER. CDR3 in DNA: TGCGCCAGCAGCCAAGCGCCAGGGGAGGGCTACGAGCAGTACTTC. Translating it yields CASSQAPGEGYEQYF.

The J gene is TRBJ2-7, the V gene TRBV5-5; 10 nucleotides agree with TRBD2. With V trimmed by 4 bases and J by 4 bases, 5 bases remained unmatched. CDR1 is SGHKS and CDR2 is YYEKEE in the germline V gene (reference sequence). There are 14 residues in the CDR3. The CDR3 region is CASSPELAGYEQYF. CDR3 DNA sequence: TGTGCCAGCAGCCCTGAACTAGCGGGGTACGAGCAGTACTTC.

V and J are TRBV9 and TRBJ2-2; a weak D match, TRBD2 (6 bases). The V end lost 4 bases, the J end lost 3 bases, and 16 bases lay between the germline ends. The germline gives CDR1 SGDLS, CDR2 YYNGEE. The CDR3 consists of 16 residues. This CDR3 is CASSPTAGPDTGELFF. DNA for the CDR3: TGTGCCAGCAGCCCGACGGCGGGACCGGACACCGGGGAGCTGTTTTTT.

The chain carries TRBV27 and TRBJ2-7, with D perhaps TRBD1 or TRBD2 (5 bases each). In germline, CDR1 is MNHEY, CDR2 SMNVEV (reference sequence). The V end lost 2 bases, the J end lost 2 bases, and 13 bases lay between the germline ends. This CDR3 has 15 amino acids. The CDR3, as DNA: TGTGCCAGCAGTTTAACCTGGGACCGCACCTACGAGCAGTACTTC. Encoded protein: CASSLTWDRTYEQYF.

The chain is built from TRBV6-5 and TRBJ1-3; the D gene is possibly TRBD1 (6 bases). The V and J ends lost 0 bases and 4 bases respectively, with 13 bases between them. In germline, CDR1 is MNHEY, CDR2 SVGAGI. The length of the CDR3 is 16 residues. The CDR3 region has the DNA TGTGCCAGCAGTTACTCGAGGGGGGCGGGAGGAAACACCATATATTTT. Its protein is CASSYSRGAGGNTIYF.

This chain links TRBV10-3 with TRBJ2-3; D is unclear. CDR3 length: 12 amino acids. CDR1 is ENHRY, CDR2 SYGVKD, per germline. Trimming took 8 bases from V and 2 from J, leaving 8 bases between them. CDR3 in DNA: TGTGCCATCTCCGCCATCACAGATACGCAGTATTTT. Its protein product is CAISAITDTQYF.

J is TRBJ2-1 and V is TRBV2; TRBD2 matches 9 bases. Germline values: CDR1 SNHLY, CDR2 FYNNEI. The CDR3 is 15 residues long. With 3 bases clipped from V and 9 bases from J, the junction kept 9 bases outside the gene matches. The DNA of the CDR3 is TGTGCCAGCAGTGACCGTCTAGCGGGGACGGTTGAGCAGTTCTTC. It encodes CASSDRLAGTVEQFF.

The V and J genes are TRBV27 and TRBJ1-1; 10 positions match TRBD1. Germline values: CDR1 MNHEY, CDR2 SMNVEV (reference sequence). J was trimmed by 1 base and V by 6 bases; bases with no gene match: 2. The CDR3 runs to 14 residues. CDR3 amino acids: CASRRQGANTEAFF. The CDR3, as DNA: TGTGCCAGCAGGAGACAGGGGGCGAACACTGAAGCTTTCTTT.